Listed here are 2 T cell receptor beta chains from one sample, sequenced in a study of blood T cells in healthy people across ages. It was with a sample-barcoded 5' primer and a J-beta primer mix that a second PCR of roughly 6 to 11 cycles was run. TCRdb reanalysed the 5' RACE reads using MiXCR and keeps one entry per CDR3 protein. Here the sample spans approximately 360,000 distinct CDR3 sequences, roughly half being singletons. The sample was blood. These receptors were collected from a man between 60 and 75 years old in good health.

The rearrangement uses TRBV5-1 and TRBJ2-1; perhaps TRBD1 as D (8 bases). Trimming took 6 bases from V and 3 from J, leaving 16 bases between them. This CDR3 region has 15 residues. Germline V CDR1 and CDR2: SGHRS, YFSETQ. The chain's CDR3 is CASTREDRVYNEQFF. The CDR3 DNA reads TGCGCCAGCACCCGGGAGGACAGGGTCTACAATGAGCAGTTCTTC.

The chain carries TRBV10-3 and TRBJ2-5; D gene ambiguous. The CDR3 has 11 amino acids. From germline, CDR1 is ENHRY and CDR2 SYGVKD. V lost 10 bases and J lost 4, with 10 bases in between. The CDR3 spells CATTNLETQYF. In DNA form, the CDR3 reads TGTGCCACGACGAACCTAGAGACCCAGTACTTC.